The clone carrying this T cell receptor (beta chain) was seen many times. The data are from a study of low-dose radiotherapy and immunotherapy resistance in tumors. Study background: Daily, from cycle 1 day 1 and for four cycles, patients took oral aspirin 300 mg.

Using a constant-region primer together with a V-primer adapter, TCRs were subjected to about 20 PCR cycles of amplification. Following isolation, mRNA was amplified via in vitro transcription. Via MiXCR, TCRdb re-called the reads, giving one row per CDR3 protein. The sample lists some 52,000 distinct CDR3 sequences; roughly 33% were seen once. Time point given: after trial treatment. Treatment noted: LDRT plus nivolumab, ipilimumab, low-dose cyclophosphamide and aspirin (RACIN trial). The V and J ends lost 5 bases and 7 bases, in that order; junction bases with no gene match: 15. The CDR3 extends over 18 amino acids. Germline-derived CDR1 and CDR2 are SGHVS and FNYEAQ.

This chain links TRBV7-6 with TRBJ2-1; 12 positions agree with TRBD2. This receptor was identified in a male donor with rectosigmoid adenocarcinoma. Sequenced material: PBMCs, taken after low-dose radiotherapy plus immunotherapy. CDR3 DNA sequence: TGTGCCAGCAGCCTCCCTAGCGGGAGGGCCGGGACACGTAATGAGCAGTTCTTC. Encoded protein: CASSLPSGRAGTRNEQFF.